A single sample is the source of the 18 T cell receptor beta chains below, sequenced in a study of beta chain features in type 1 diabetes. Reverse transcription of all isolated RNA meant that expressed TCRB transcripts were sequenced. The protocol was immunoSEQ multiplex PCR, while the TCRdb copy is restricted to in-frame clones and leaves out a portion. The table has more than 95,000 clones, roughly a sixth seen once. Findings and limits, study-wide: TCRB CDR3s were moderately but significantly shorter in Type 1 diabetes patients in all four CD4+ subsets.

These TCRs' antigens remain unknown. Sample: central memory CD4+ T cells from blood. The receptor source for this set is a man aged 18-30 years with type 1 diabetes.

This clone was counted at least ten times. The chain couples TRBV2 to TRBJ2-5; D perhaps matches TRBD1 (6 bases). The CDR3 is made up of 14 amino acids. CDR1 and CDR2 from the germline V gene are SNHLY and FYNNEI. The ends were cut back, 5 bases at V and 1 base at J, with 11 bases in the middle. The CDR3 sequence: CASSTQGTQETQYF. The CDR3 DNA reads TGTGCCAGCAGTACGCAGGGGACCCAAGAGACCCAGTACTTC. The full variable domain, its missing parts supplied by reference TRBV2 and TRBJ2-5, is EPEVTQTPSHQVTQMGQEVILRCVPISNHLYFYWYRQILGQKVEFLVSFYNNEISEKSEIFDDQFSVERPDGSNFTLKIRSTKLEDSAMYFCASSTQGTQETQYFGPGTRLLVL.

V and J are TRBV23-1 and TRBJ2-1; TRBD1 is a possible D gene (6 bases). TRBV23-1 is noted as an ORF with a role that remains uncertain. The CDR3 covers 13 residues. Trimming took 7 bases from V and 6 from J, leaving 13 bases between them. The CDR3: CASTRTVFNEQFF. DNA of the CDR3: TGCGCCAGCACTAGGACAGTCTTCAATGAGCAGTTCTTC.

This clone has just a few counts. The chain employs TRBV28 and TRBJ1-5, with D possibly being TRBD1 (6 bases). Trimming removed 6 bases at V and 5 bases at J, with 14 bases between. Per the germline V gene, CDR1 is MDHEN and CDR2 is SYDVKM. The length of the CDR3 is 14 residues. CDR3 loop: CASRQYYRDQPQHF. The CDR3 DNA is TGTGCCAGCAGGCAATATTACAGGGATCAGCCCCAGCATTTT.

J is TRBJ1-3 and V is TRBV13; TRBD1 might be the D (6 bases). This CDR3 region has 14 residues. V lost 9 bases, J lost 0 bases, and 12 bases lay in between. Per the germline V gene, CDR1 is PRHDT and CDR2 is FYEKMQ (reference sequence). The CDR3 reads CARRDRPSGNTIYF. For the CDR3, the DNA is TGTGCCAGAAGAGACAGGCCCTCTGGAAACACCATATATTTT.

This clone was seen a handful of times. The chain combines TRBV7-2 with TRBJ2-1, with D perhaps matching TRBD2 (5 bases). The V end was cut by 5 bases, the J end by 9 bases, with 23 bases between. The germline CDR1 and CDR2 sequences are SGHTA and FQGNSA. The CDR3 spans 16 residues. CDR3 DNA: TGTGCCAGCAGCCAAGCCCACGCGTCAACCAGCGGTGAGCAGTTCTTC. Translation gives CASSQAHASTSGEQFF.

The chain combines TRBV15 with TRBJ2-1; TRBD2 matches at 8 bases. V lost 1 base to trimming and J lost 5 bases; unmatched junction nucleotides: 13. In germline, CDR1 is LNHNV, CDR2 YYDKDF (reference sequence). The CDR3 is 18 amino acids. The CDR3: CATSRGPAGREANNEQFF. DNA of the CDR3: TGTGCCACCAGCAGAGGTCCCGCGGGGCGGGAGGCCAACAATGAGCAGTTCTTC.

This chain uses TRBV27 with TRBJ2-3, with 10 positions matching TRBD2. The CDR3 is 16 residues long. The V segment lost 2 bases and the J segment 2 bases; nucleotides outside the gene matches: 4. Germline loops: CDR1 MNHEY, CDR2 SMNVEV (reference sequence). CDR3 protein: CASSLVAGGPTDTQYF. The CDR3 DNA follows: TGTGCCAGCAGTTTAGTAGCGGGGGGACCCACAGATACGCAGTATTTT.

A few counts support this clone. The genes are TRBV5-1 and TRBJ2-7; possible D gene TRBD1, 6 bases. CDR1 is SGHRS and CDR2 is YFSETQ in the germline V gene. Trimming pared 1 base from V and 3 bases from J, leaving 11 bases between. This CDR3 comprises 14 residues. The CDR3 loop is CASSLMTGGYEQYF. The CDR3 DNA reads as TGCGCCAGCAGCTTGATGACAGGAGGCTACGAGCAGTACTTC. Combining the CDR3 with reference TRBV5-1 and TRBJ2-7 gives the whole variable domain KAGVTQTPRYLIKTRGQQVTLSCSPISGHRSVSWYQQTPGQGLQFLFEYFSETQRNKGNFPGRFSGRQFSNSRSEMNVSTLELGDSALYLCASSLMTGGYEQYFGPGTRLTVT.

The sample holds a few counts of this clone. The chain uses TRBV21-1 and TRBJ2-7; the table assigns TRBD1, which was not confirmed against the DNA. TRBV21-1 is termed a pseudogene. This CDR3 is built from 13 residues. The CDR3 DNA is TGTGCCAGCAGTTACAGGGCAACCTACGAGCAGTACTTC. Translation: CASSYRATYEQYF.

The CDR3 region is CASSLEGAIARTQYF. The DNA for the CDR3 is TGCGCCAGCAGCTTGGAGGGGGCTATCGCACGGACCCAGTACTTC. The V call is TRBV5-1, the J call TRBJ2-5, with 7 bases fitting TRBD1. Losses at the gene ends were 0 bases for V and 7 bases for J; bases not matched to a gene: 9. CDR1 and CDR2 from the germline V gene are SGHRS and YFSETQ. The CDR3 runs 15 residues.

CDR3 residues: CASSFWDRAFF. DNA of the CDR3: TGTGCCAGCAGTTTTTGGGACCGAGCTTTCTTT. The chain is built from TRBV28 and TRBJ1-1; possibly TRBD1 for D (5 bases). Per the germline V gene, CDR1 is MDHEN and CDR2 is SYDVKM. Trimming took 3 bases from V and 10 from J, leaving 9 bases between them. CDR3 length equals 11 residues. Filled out from reference TRBV28 and TRBJ1-1, the complete variable domain reads DVKVTQSSRYLVKRTGEKVFLECVQDMDHENMFWYRQDPGLGLRLIYFSYDVKMKEKGDIPEGYSVSREKKERFSLILESASTNQTSMYLCASSFWDRAFFGQGTRLTVV.

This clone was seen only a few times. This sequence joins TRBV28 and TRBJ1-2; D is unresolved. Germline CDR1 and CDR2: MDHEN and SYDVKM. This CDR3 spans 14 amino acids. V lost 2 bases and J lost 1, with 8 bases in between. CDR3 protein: CASSLGGVNYGYTF. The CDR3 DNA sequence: TGTGCCAGCAGTTTAGGCGGGGTTAACTATGGCTACACCTTC.

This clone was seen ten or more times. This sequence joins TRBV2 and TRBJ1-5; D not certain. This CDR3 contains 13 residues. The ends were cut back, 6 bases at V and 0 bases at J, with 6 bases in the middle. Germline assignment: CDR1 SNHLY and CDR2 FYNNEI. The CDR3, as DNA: TGTGCCAGCAGAAGAGATAGCAATCAGCCCCAGCATTTT. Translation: CASRRDSNQPQHF.

The CDR3 sequence: CASSFAPTGAGETQYF. The CDR3 nucleotides are TGTGCCAGCAGCTTCGCCCCGACAGGGGCAGGAGAGACCCAGTACTTC. V usage is TRBV9 and J usage is TRBJ2-5; 8 bases agree with TRBD1. V was clipped by 4 bases and J by 4 bases; unmatched bases: 12. Per germline, CDR1 SGDLS and CDR2 YYNGEE. CDR3 length: 16 amino acids.

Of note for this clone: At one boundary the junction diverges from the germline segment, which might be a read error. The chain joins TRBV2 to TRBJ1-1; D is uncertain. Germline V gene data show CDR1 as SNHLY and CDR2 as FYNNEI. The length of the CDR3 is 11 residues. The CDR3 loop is CASTFKGAGPF. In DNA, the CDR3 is TGTGCCAGCACCTTCAAGGGAGCAGGTCCCTTT.

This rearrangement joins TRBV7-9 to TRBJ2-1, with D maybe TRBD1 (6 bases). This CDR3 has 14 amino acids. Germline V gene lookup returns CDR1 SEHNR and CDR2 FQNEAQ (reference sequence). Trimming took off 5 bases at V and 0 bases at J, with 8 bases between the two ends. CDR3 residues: CASSVDSSYNEQFF. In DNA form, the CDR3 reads TGTGCCAGCAGCGTGGACAGCTCCTACAATGAGCAGTTCTTC.

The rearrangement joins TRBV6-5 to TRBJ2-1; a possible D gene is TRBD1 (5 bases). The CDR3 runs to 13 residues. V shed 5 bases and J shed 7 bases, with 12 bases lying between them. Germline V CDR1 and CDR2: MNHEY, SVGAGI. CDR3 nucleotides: TGTGCCAGCAGTAGCCAGGGTGGTAATGAGCAGTTCTTC. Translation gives CASSSQGGNEQFF.

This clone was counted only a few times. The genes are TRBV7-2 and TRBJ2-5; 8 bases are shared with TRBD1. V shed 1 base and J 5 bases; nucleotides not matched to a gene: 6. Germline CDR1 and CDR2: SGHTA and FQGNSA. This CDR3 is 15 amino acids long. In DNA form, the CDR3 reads TGTGCCAGCAGCTTAGAGACAGGGGCGGGCGAGACCCAGTACTTC. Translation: CASSLETGAGETQYF.